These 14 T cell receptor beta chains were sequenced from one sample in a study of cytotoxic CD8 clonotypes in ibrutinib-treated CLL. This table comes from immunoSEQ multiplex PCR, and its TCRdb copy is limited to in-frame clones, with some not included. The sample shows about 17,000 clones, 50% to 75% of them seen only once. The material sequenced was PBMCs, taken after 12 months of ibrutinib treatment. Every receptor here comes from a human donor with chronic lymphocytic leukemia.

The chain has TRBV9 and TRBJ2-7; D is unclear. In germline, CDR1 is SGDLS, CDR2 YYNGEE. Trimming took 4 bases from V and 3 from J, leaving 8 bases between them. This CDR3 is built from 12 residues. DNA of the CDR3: TGTGCCAGCAGCCCCAGCAACTACGAGCAGTACTTC. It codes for CASSPSNYEQYF. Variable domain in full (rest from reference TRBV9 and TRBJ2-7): DSGVTQTPKHLITATGQRVTLRCSPRSGDLSVYWYQQSLDQGLQFLIQYYNGEERAKGNILERFSAQQFPDLHSELNLSSLELGDSALYFCASSPSNYEQYFGPGTRLTVT.

DNA for the CDR3: TGTGCCAGCAGCGTAGCGCCCCAGGGCGGGGGGACAGATACGCAGTATTTT. Protein sequence: CASSVAPQGGGTDTQYF. The chain links TRBV9 to TRBJ2-3; 8 nucleotides line up with TRBD2. The CDR3 is 17 residues long. Germline CDR1 and CDR2: SGDLS and YYNGEE. After removal of 0 bases from V and 3 bases from J, the junction contained 9 bases not matched to a gene.

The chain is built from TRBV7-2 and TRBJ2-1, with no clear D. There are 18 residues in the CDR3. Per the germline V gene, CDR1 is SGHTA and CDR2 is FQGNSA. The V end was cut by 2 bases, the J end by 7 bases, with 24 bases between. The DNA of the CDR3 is TGTGCCAGCAGCTTAATCGCCAGCAGCTTGTATAGGAGAAATGAGCAGTTCTTC. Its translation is CASSLIASSLYRRNEQFF.

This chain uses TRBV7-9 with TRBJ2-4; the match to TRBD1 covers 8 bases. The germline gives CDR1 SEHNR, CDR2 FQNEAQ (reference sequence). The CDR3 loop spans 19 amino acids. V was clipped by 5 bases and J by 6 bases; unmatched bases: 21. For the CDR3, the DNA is TGTGCCAGCAGCCCCACCCCCCAATTACAGGGGGGAGTAAGAAACATTCAGTACTTC. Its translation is CASSPTPQLQGGVRNIQYF.

The CDR3 DNA reads TGCGCCAGCAGCTTGGTTGGGGGAGATGGCACTGAAGCTTTCTTT. It specifies CASSLVGGDGTEAFF. The rearrangement joins TRBV5-1 to TRBJ1-1, with a possible D match to TRBD1 (5 bases). Germline V gene data show CDR1 as SGHRS and CDR2 as YFSETQ. This CDR3 is 15 amino acids long. Between the trimmed V and J ends, which lost 0 bases and 4 bases, there was a span of 13 bases.

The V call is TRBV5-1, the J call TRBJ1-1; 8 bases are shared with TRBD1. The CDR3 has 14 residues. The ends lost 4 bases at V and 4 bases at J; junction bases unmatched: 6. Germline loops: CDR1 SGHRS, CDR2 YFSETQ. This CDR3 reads CASSGDRRGTEAFF. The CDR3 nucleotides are TGCGCCAGCAGCGGGGACAGGAGGGGCACTGAAGCTTTCTTT.

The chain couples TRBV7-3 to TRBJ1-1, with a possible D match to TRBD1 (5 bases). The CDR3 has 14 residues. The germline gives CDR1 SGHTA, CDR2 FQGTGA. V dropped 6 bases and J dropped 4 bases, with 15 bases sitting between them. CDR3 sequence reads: CASRLTRETTEAFF. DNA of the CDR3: TGTGCCAGCAGGCTAACCAGGGAAACCACTGAAGCTTTCTTT.

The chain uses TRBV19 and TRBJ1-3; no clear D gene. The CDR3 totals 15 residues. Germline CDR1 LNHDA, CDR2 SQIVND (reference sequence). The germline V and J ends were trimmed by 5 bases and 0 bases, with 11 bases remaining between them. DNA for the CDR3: TGTGCCAGTAGTGACCCGGGTAGCTCTGGAAACACCATATATTTT. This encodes CASSDPGSSGNTIYF.

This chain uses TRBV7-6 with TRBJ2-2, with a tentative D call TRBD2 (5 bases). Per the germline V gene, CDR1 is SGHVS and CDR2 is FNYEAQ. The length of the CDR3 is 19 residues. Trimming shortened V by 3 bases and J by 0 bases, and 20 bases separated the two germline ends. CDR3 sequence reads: CASSLAGIKTTSNTGELFF. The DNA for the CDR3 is TGTGCCAGCAGCTTGGCCGGTATTAAGACTACGTCGAACACCGGGGAGCTGTTTTTT. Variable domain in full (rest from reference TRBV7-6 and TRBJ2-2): GAGVSQSPRYKVTKRGQDVALRCDPISGHVSLYWYRQALGQGPEFLTYFNYEAQQDKSGLPNDRFSAERPEGSISTLTIQRTEQRDSAMYRCASSLAGIKTTSNTGELFFGEGSRLTVL.

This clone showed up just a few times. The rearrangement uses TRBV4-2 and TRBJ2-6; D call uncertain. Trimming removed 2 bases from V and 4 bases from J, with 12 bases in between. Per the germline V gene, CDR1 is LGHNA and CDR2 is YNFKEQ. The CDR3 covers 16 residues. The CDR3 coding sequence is TGTGCCAGCAGCCAACCCGACCGTGCCGGGGCCAACGTCCTGACTTTC. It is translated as CASSQPDRAGANVLTF.

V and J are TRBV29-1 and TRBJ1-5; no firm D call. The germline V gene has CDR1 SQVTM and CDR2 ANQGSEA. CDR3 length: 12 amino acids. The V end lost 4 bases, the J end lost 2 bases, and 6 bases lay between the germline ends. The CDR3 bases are TGCAGCGTTGTGGTTGGCAATCAGCCCCAGCATTTT. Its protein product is CSVVVGNQPQHF.

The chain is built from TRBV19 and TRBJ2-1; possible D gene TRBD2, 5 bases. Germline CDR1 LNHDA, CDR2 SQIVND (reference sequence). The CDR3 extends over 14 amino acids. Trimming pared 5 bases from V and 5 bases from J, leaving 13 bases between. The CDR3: CASSPASRNNEQFF. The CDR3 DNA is TGTGCCAGTAGTCCGGCTAGCCGTAACAATGAGCAGTTCTTC.

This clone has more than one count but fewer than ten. Here the CDR3 reads CASSMDRVPGANVLTF. CDR3 in DNA: TGTGCCAGTAGTATGGACAGGGTCCCTGGGGCCAACGTCCTGACTTTC. The chain links TRBV19 to TRBJ2-6; TRBD1 matches at 8 bases. Germline loops: CDR1 LNHDA, CDR2 SQIVND (reference sequence). V lost 3 bases to trimming and J lost 2 bases; unmatched junction nucleotides: 3. The CDR3 runs to 16 residues.

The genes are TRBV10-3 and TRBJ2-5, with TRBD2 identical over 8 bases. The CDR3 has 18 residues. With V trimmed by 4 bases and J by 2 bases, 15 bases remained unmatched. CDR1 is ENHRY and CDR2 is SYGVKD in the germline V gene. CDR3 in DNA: TGTGCCATCAGTGGTTCCCCGGGGGGGGCGGCCCTTCAAGAGACCCAGTACTTC. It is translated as CAISGSPGGAALQETQYF.